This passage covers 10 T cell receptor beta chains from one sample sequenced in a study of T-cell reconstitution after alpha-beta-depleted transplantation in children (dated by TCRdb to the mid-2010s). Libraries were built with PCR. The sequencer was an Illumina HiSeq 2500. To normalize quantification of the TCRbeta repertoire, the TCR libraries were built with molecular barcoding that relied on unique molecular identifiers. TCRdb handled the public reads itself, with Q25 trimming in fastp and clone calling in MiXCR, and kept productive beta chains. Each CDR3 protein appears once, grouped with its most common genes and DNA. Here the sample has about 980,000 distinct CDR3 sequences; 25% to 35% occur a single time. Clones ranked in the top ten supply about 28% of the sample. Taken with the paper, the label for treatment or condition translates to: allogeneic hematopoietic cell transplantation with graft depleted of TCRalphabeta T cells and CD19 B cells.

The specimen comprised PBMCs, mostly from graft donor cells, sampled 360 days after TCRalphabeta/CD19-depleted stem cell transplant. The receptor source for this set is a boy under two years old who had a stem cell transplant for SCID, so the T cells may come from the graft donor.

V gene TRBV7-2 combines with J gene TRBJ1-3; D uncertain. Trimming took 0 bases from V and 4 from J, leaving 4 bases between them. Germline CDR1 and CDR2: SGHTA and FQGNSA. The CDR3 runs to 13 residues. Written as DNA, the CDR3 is TGTGCCAGCAGCTTAGCGACGGGAAACACCATATATTTT. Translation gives CASSLATGNTIYF.

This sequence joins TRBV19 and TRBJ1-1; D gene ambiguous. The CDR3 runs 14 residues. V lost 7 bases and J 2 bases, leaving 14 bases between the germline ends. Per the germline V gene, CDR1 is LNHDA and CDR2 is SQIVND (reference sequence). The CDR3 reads CASTREVLNTEAFF. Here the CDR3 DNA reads TGTGCCAGTACCCGGGAGGTCCTAAACACTGAAGCTTTCTTT.

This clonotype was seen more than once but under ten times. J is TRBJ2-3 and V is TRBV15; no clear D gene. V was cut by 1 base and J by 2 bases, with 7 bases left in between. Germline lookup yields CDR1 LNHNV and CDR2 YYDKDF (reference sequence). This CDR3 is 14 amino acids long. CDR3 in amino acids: CATSRGLTTDTQYF. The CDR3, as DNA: TGTGCCACCAGCAGAGGTTTGACCACAGATACGCAGTATTTT. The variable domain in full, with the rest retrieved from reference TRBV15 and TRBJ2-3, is DAMVIQNPRYQVTQFGKPVTLSCSQTLNHNVMYWYQQKSSQAPKLLFHYYDKDFNNEADTPDNFQSRRPNTSFCFLDIRSPGLGDTAMYLCATSRGLTTDTQYFGPGTRLTVL.

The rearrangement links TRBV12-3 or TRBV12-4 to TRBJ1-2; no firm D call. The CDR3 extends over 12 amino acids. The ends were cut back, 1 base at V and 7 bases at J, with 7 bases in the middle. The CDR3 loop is CASSLGHTGYTF. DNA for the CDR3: TGTGCCAGCAGTTTAGGACATACTGGCTACACCTTC.

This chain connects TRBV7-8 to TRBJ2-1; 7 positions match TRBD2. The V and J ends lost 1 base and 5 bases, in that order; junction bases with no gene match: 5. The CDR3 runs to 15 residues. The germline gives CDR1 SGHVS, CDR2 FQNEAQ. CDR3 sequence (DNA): TGTGCCAGCAGCTTAGAGGGGACTAACAACAATGAGCAGTTCTTC. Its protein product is CASSLEGTNNNEQFF.

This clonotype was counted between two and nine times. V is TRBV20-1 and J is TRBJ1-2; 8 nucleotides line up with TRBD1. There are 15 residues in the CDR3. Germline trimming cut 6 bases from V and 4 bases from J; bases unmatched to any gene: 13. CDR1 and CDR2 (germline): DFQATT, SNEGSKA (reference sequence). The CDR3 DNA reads TGCAGTGCAGCACCCGGGACAGGTGTTTCCTATGGCTACACCTTC. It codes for CSAAPGTGVSYGYTF.

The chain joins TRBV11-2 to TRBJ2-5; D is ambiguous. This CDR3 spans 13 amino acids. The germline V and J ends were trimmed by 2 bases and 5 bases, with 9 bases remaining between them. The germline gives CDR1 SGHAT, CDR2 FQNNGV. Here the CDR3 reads CASSLSWGETQYF. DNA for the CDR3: TGTGCCAGCAGCTTATCCTGGGGTGAGACCCAGTACTTC.

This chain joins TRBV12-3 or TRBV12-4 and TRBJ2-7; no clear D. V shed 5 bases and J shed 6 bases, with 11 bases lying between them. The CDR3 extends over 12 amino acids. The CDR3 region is CASSHPLGEQYF. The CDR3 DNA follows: TGTGCCAGCAGTCACCCCCTCGGCGAGCAGTACTTC.

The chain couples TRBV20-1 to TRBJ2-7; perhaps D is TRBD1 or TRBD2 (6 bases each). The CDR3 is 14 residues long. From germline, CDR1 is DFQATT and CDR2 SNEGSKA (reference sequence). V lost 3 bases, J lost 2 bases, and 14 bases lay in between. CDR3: CSASSRGPPYEQYF. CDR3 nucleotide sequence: TGCAGTGCTAGTTCCCGGGGGCCTCCCTACGAGCAGTACTTC.

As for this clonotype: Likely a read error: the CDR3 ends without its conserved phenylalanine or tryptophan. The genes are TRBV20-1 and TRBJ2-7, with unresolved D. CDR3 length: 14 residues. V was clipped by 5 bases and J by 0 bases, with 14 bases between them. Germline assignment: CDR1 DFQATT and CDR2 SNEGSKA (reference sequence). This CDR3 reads CSAAEELYSYEQYS. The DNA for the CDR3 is TGCAGTGCTGCCGAAGAACTGTACTCCTACGAGCAGTACTCC.